This record looks at one TCR beta chain sequence and its context. The antigen remains unidentified. This CDR3 comprises 14 residues. V was trimmed by 5 bases and J by 4 bases, leaving 14 bases between them. Germline-derived CDR1 and CDR2 are SGHVS and FQNEAQ. This sample is drawn from a study of type 1 regulatory T cells. TCRdb fed the reads into MiXCR, producing one record per CDR3 protein. The sample contains over 55,000 distinct CDR3 sequences, just under 50% of which appear only once. The specimen was cultured non-Tr1 T cells, either the whole culture or a sorted T cell fraction (not recorded which). J is TRBJ1-1 and V is TRBV7-8; D is unresolved. This clonotype was sampled from a human donor in good health. CDR3 sequence reads: CASSRGRDATEAFF. CDR3 nucleotide sequence: TGTGCCAGCAGCAGAGGAAGAGACGCCACTGAAGCTTTCTTT.